The 6 T cell receptor beta chains below come from one sample, sequenced in a study of T cells in Graves' hyperthyroidism and ophthalmopathy. Amplification of TCR beta CDR3 regions was performed using RNA transcripts as template. A set of HTBI primers served as the primers for a first-round RT-PCR of the TCR CDR3. MiXCR, applied by TCRdb to the multiplex PCR reads, yields one record per CDR3 protein. This sample has hundreds of thousands of distinct CDR3 sequences; around 21% occur once, and the top ten carry 34%. Material: blood. Source of these receptors: a man aged 30-40 years with Graves' ophthalmopathy.

This clonotype was picked up a small number of times. The rearrangement links TRBV12-3 or TRBV12-4 to TRBJ2-4; 8 bases map to TRBD1. The CDR3 sequence is 14 residues long. After removal of 5 bases from V and 8 bases from J, the junction contained 8 bases not matched to a gene. This CDR3 reads CASSPSDRVDIQYF. CDR3 sequence (DNA): TGTGCCAGCAGTCCCTCGGACAGGGTTGACATTCAGTACTTC.

The chain is built from TRBV28 and TRBJ1-4, with a possible D match to TRBD1 (6 bases). The V end was cut by 5 bases, the J end by 15 bases, with 16 bases between. Germline CDR1 is MDHEN and CDR2 is SYDVKM. The CDR3 is made up of 12 amino acids. CDR3 coding DNA: TGTGCCAGCAGTGCCCGGACAGCCACGGTGTTTTTT. Translation: CASSARTATVFF. The complete variable domain, with remaining parts taken from reference TRBV28 and TRBJ1-4, reads DVKVTQSSRYLVKRTGEKVFLECVQDMDHENMFWYRQDPGLGLRLIYFSYDVKMKEKGDIPEGYSVSREKKERFSLILESASTNQTSMYLCASSARTATVFFGSGTQLSVL.

V gene TRBV28 combines with J gene TRBJ2-1; 10 bases align to TRBD2. Germline V CDR1 and CDR2: MDHEN, SYDVKM. J lost 7 bases, V lost 6 bases, and 12 bases had no gene match. This CDR3 contains 16 residues. CDR3 amino acids: CASRPPAGGPGNEQFF. CDR3 bases: TGTGCCAGCAGACCTCCAGCGGGAGGGCCCGGAAATGAGCAGTTCTTC.

V usage is TRBV11-2 and J usage is TRBJ2-1; D is ambiguous. CDR1 is SGHAT and CDR2 is FQNNGV in the germline V gene. V was cut by 6 bases and J by 0 bases, with 6 bases left in between. The CDR3 spans 13 residues. DNA of the CDR3: TGTGCCAGCAGTTTAATCTCCTACAATGAGCAGTTCTTC. Translating it yields CASSLISYNEQFF.

This clonotype appeared a few times. The chain uses TRBV28 and TRBJ1-1; possible D gene TRBD1, 6 bases. This CDR3 region has 14 residues. CDR1 and CDR2 from the germline V gene are MDHEN and SYDVKM. V dropped 4 bases and J dropped 10 bases, with 19 bases sitting between them. CDR3 DNA sequence: TGTGCCAGCAGTTCGGGGGCGCCGGAGAAGGGAGCTTTCTTT. Translating gives CASSSGAPEKGAFF.

This clonotype was picked up a small number of times. The rearrangement uses TRBV11-1 and TRBJ1-1; 7 nucleotides line up with TRBD1. The CDR3 extends over 14 amino acids. The V gene end was trimmed by 0 bases and the J gene end by 5 bases; junction bases not matched to a gene: 3. Germline-derived CDR1 and CDR2 are SGHAT and FQDESV (reference sequence). The CDR3, as DNA: TGTGCCAGCAGCTTAGCGGTCAGGGGGACTGAAGCTTTCTTT. This encodes CASSLAVRGTEAFF.